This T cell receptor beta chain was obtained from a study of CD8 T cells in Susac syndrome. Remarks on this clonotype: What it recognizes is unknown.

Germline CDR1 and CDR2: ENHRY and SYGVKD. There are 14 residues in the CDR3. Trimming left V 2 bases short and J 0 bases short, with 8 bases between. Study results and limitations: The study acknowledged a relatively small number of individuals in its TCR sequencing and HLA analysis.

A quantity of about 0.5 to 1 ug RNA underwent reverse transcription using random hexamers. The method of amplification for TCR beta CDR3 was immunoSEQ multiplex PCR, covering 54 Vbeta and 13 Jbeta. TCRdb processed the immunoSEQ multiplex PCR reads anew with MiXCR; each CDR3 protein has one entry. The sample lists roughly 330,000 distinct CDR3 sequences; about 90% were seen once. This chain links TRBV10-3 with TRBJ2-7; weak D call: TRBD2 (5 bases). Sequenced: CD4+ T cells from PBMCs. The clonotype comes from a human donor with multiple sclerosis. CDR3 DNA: TGTGCCATCAGTGAGCGAGGGTCCTCCTACGAGCAGTACTTC. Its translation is CAISERGSSYEQYF.